This T cell receptor beta chain was observed in a study of control samples from healthy donors and cancer patients. Assay used: immunoSEQ multiplex PCR; TCRdb lists only in-frame clones, some missing. The sample shows 70,000 to 90,000 clones, about 95% of them seen only once. Germline CDR1 and CDR2: GTSNPN and SVGIG (reference sequence). This CDR3 comprises 14 residues. V was cut by 1 base and J by 7 bases, with 11 bases left in between. Material: blood. This TCR was recovered from a woman in her forties in good health. The chain uses TRBV30 and TRBJ1-6; no clear D gene. The CDR3 protein is CAWSDPGLNSPLHF. Written as DNA, the CDR3 is TGTGCCTGGAGTGATCCGGGTTTAAATTCACCCCTCCACTTT.